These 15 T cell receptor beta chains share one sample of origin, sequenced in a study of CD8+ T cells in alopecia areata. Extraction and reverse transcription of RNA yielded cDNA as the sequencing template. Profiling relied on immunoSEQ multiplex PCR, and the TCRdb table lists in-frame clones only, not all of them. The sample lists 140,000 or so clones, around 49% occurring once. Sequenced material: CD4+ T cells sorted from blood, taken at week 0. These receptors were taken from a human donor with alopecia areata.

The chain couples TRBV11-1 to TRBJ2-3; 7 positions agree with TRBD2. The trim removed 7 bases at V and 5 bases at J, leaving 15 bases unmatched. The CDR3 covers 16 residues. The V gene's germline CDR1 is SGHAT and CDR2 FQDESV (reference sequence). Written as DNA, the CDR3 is TGTGCCAGCACCACGGGACTACCGAGCGATGGAGATACGCAGTATTTT. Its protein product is CASTTGLPSDGDTQYF.

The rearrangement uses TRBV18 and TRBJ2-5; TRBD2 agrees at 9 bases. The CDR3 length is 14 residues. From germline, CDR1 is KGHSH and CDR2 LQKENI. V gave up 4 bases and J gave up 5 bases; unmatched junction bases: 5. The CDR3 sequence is CASSRAGGLETQYF. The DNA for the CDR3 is TGTGCCAGCTCACGAGCGGGAGGTCTGGAGACCCAGTACTTC.

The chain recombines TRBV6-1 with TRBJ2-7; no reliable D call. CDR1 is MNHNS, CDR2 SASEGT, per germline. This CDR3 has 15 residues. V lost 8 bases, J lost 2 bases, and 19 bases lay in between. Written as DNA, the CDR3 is TGTGCCAGCCACAAAAAACCAGAACCGACCTACGAGCAGTACTTC. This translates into CASHKKPEPTYEQYF.

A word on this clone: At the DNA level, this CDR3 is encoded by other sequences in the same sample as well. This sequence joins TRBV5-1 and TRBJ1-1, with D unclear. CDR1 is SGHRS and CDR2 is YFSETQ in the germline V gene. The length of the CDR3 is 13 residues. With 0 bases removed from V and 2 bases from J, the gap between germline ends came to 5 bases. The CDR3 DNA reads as TGCGCCAGCAGCTTGGGCAGCAACACTGAAGCTTTCTTT. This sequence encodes CASSLGSNTEAFF.

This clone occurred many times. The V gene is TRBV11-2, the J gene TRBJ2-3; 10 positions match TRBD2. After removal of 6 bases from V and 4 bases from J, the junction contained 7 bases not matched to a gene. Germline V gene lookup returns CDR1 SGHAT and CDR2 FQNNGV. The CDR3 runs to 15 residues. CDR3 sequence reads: CASRAPGLASDTQYF. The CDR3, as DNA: TGTGCCAGCAGAGCCCCGGGACTAGCGTCAGATACGCAGTATTTT.

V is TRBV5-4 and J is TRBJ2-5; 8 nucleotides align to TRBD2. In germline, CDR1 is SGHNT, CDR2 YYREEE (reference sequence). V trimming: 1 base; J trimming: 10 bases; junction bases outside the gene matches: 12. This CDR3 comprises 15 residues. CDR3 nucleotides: TGTGCCAGCAGCTTGAAGAGCGGGAGTAGAGGAAACCAGTACTTC. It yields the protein CASSLKSGSRGNQYF.

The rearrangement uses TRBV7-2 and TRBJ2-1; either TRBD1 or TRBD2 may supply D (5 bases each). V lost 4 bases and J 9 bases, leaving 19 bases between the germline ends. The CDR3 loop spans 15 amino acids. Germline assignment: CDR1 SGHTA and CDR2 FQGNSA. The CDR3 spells CASSYRDQRLGEQFF. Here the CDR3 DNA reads TGTGCCAGCAGCTACCGGGACCAACGGCTCGGTGAGCAGTTCTTC.

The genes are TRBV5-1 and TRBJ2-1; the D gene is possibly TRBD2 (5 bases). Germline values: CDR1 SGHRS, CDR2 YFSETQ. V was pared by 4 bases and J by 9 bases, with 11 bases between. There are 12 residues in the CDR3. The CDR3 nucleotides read TGCGCCAGCAGCCTGCGAAGCGGTGAGCAGTTCTTC. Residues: CASSLRSGEQFF.

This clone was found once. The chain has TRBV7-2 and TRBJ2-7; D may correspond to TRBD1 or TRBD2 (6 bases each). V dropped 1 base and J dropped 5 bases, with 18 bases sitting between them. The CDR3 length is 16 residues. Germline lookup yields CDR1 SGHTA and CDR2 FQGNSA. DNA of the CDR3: TGTGCCAGCAGCTTAGAGGCCCTAGCCGGGGGCCACGAGCAGTACTTC. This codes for CASSLEALAGGHEQYF.

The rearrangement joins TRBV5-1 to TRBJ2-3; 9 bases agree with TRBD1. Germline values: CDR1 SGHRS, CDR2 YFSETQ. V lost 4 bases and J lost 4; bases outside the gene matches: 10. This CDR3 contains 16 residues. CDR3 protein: CASSLPVGQGSDTQYF. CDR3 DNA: TGCGCCAGCAGCCTGCCGGTGGGACAGGGATCAGATACGCAGTATTTT.

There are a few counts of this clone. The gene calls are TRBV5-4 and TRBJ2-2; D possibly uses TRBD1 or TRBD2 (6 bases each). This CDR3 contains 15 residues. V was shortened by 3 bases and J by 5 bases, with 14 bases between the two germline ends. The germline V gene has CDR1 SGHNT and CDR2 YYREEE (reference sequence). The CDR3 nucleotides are TGTGCCAGCAGCTCGGGGGCCTTAGAAACCGGGGAGCTGTTTTTT. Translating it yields CASSSGALETGELFF.

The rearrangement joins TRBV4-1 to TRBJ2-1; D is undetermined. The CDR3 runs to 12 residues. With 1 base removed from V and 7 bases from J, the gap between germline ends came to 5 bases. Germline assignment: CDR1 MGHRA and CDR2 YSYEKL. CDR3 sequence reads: CASSQGNNEQFF. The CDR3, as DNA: TGCGCCAGCAGCCAAGGGAATAATGAGCAGTTCTTC.

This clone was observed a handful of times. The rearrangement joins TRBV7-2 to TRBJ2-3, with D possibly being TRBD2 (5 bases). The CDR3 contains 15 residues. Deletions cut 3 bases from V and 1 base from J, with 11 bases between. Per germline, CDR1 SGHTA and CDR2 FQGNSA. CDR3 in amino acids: CASSFSGSRTDTQYF. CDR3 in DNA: TGTGCCAGCAGCTTCTCGGGAAGCCGCACAGATACGCAGTATTTT.

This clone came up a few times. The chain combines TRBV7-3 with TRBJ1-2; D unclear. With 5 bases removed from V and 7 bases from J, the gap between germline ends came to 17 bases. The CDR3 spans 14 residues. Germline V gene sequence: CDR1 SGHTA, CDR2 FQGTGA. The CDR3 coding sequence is TGTGCCAGCAGCGTAGAGGTCTGGGGAAGTGGCTACACCTTC. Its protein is CASSVEVWGSGYTF.

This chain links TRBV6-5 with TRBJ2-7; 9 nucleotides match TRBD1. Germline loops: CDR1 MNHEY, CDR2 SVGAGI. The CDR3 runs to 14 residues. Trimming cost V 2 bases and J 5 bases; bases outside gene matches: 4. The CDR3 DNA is TGTGCCAGCAGTTACACGGACAGGGGCCACGAGCAGTACTTC. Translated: CASSYTDRGHEQYF.